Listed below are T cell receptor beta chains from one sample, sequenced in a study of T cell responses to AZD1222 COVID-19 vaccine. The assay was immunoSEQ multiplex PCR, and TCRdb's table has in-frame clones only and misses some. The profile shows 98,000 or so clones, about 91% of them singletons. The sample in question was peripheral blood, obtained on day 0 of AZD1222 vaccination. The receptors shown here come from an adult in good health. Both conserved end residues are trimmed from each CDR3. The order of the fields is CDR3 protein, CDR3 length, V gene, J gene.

ASSSGPGGYT	10	TRBV13	TRBJ1-2
SVGQGDEKLF	10	TRBV29-1	TRBJ1-4
ASNTGGLTDTQY	12	TRBV19	TRBJ2-3
ASSLGGGEPGELF	13	TRBV2	TRBJ2-2
ASSPPRGNTEAF	12	TRBV18	TRBJ1-1
ASSIGGEQF	9	TRBV19	TRBJ2-1
SVEETSNYGYT	11	TRBV29-1	TRBJ1-2
ASSLDRAGGYGYT	13	TRBV11-2	TRBJ1-2
ASSRETGSPYEQY	13	TRBV18	TRBJ2-7
ASRLDGPYGYT	11	TRBV11-2	TRBJ1-2
ASSPQTSGSGELF	13	TRBV5-1	TRBJ2-2
ASSVVGTGGLNYGYT	15	TRBV5-1	TRBJ1-2
ASSLALVGGEDTQY	14	TRBV5-4	TRBJ2-3
ASSLIGGRVGELF	13	TRBV5-4	TRBJ2-2
ASSLRGVNEQF	11	TRBV11-3	TRBJ2-1
AISEGQGDQPQH	12	TRBV10-3	TRBJ1-5
AWTRGGGSYEQY	12	TRBV30	TRBJ2-7
ASSHHRQGIPYNEQF	15	TRBV3-1/TRBV3-2	TRBJ2-1
AISDAPVGSGNTIY	14	TRBV10-3	TRBJ1-3
AWSVRTGGNSPLH	13	TRBV30	TRBJ1-6
ASSPDGLSGNTIY	13	TRBV6-5	TRBJ1-3
ASSPGQHTEAF	11	TRBV7-6	TRBJ1-1
ASSPGRSEQY	10	TRBV18	TRBJ2-7
ASSLTEEWGSTDTQY	15	TRBV27	TRBJ2-3
ATRDRENTGELF	12	TRBV2	TRBJ2-2
ASSTRQGAGVDTQY	14	TRBV9	TRBJ2-3
AWSGTIGETQY	11	TRBV30	TRBJ2-5
AKERGIVGQGNTEAF	15	TRBV2	TRBJ1-1
ASSNRDGSYEQY	12	TRBV13	TRBJ2-7
AISPDNQPQH	10	TRBV10-3	TRBJ1-5
ASSPTPRVGQY	11	TRBV6-6	TRBJ2-5
ASSPTPQKETQY	12	TRBV18	TRBJ2-5
ASSQDKHPGGTGNTIY	16	TRBV3-1/TRBV3-2	TRBJ1-3
ASSLRRQGAGEETQY	15	TRBV5-1	TRBJ2-5
ASSLVRTSTDTQY	13	TRBV5-1	TRBJ2-3
ASSLPLGGLTEAF	13	TRBV14	TRBJ1-1
ASSYEIFATNEKLF	14	TRBV6-6	TRBJ1-4
ASSISESSYNSPLH	14	TRBV19	TRBJ1-6
ASDTGLGKNIQY	12	TRBV6-5	TRBJ2-4
AISVGATGANVLT	13	TRBV10-3	TRBJ2-6
ASSGAYEQY	9	TRBV25-1	TRBJ2-7
ASRENTGELF	10	TRBV2	TRBJ2-2
ARPCTEAF	8	TRBV6-5	TRBJ1-1
ASSTGQNTEAF	11	TRBV5-1	TRBJ1-1
ASSEFGASYGYT	12	TRBV25-1	TRBJ1-2
ASSPQGTSGVISTDTQY	17	TRBV4-2	TRBJ2-3
SASISSGGAMRTDTQY	16	TRBV20-1	TRBJ2-3
ATRFSNAKETQY	12	TRBV2	TRBJ2-5